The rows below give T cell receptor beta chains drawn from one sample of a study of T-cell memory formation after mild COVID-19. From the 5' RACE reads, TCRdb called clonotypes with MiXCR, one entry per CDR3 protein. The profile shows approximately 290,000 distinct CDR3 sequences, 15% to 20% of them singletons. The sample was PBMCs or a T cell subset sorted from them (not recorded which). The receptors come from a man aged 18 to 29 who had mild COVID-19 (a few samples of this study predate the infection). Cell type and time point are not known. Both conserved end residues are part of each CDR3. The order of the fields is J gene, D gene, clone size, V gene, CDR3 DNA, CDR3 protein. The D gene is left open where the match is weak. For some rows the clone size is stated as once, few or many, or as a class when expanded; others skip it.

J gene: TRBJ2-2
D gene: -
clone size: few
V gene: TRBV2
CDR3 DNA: TGTGCCAGCAGTGAAGCGAGGGGGTTCGGGGAGCTGTTTTTT
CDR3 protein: CASSEARGFGELFF

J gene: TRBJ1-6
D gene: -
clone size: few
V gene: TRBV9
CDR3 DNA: TGTGCCAGCAGCCCAGGGACGGGGTTCTCCTATAATTCACCCCTCCACTTT
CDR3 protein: CASSPGTGFSYNSPLHF

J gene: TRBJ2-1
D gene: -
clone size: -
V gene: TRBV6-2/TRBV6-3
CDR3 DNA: TGTGCCAGCAGTTACGGACCCTATGCGGGGCAGCAGTTCTTC
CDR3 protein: CASSYGPYAGQQFF

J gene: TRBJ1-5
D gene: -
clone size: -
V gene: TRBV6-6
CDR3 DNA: TGTGCCAGCAGTTACAGGGCCCACAATCAGCCCCAGCATTTT
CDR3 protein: CASSYRAHNQPQHF

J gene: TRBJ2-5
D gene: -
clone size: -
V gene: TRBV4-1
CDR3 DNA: TGCGCCAGCAGAGCGGCAGGGGAGAAGACCCAGTACTTC
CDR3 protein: CASRAAGEKTQYF

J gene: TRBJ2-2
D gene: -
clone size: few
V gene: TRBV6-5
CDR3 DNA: TGTGCCAGCAGTTACTCGAACCCCGGCGGCACCGGGGAGCTGTTTTTT
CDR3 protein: CASSYSNPGGTGELFF

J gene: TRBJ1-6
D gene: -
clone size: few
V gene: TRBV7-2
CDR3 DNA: TGTGCCAGCAGCTTTGAGCTGTTTTATAATTCACCCCTCCACTTT
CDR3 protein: CASSFELFYNSPLHF

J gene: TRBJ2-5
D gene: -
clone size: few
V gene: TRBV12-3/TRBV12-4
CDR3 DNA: TGTGCCAGCAGTTCCGGGACCCCGGGCGTGGAGACCCAGTACTTC
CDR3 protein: CASSSGTPGVETQYF

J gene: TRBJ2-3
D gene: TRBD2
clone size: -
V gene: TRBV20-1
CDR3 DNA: TGCAGTGCTAGAGATCGGCTAGCGGGGGGGTTTGCAGATACGCAGTATTTT
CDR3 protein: CSARDRLAGGFADTQYF

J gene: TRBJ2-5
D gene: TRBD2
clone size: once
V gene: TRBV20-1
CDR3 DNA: TGCAGTGCTAGGACTAGCGGTCAAGAGACCCAGTACTTC
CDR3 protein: CSARTSGQETQYF

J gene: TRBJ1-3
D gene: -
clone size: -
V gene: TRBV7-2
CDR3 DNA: TGTGCCAGCAGCCGCAGGGTAATGGGGAACACCATATATTTT
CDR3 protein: CASSRRVMGNTIYF

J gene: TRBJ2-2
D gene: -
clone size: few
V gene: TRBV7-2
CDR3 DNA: TGTGCCAGCAGCCCCACCTATGAATCCGGGGAGCTGTTTTTT
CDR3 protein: CASSPTYESGELFF

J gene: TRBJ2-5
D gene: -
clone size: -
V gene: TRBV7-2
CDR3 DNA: TGTGCCAGCAGCTTAATCGCATCGGGCGAGACCCAGTACTTC
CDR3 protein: CASSLIASGETQYF

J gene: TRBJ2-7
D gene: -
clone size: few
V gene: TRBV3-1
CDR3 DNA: TGTGCCAGCAGCTCTCGCTCAGGGGAGGAGCAGTACTTC
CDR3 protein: CASSSRSGEEQYF

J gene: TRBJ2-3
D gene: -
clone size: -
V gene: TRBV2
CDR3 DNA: TGTGCCAGCAGCGCAAAAGGAGGTCCCACAGATACGCAGTATTTT
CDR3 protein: CASSAKGGPTDTQYF

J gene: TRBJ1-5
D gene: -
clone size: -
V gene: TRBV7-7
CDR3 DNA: TGTGCTAGCAGCTTAGTTGGGCGGGGAGTGAAGTATCAGCCCCAGCATTTT
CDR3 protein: CASSLVGRGVKYQPQHF

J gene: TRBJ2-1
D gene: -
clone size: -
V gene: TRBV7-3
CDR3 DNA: TGTGCCAGCAGCCCCCCGGGGGCGGGAAATGAGCAGTTCTTC
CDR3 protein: CASSPPGAGNEQFF

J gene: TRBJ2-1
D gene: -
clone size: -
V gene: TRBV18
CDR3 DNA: TGTGCCAGCTCACGAGAGGCCTACAATGAGCAGTTCTTC
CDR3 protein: CASSREAYNEQFF

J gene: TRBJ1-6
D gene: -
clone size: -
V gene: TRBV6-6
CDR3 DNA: TGTGCCAGCAGTTTCACAGATAATTCACCCCTCCACTTT
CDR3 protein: CASSFTDNSPLHF

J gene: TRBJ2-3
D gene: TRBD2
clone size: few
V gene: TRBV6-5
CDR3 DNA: TGTGCCAGCAGTTACTCGGCAGCGGGGCCAGATACGCAGTATTTT
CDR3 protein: CASSYSAAGPDTQYF

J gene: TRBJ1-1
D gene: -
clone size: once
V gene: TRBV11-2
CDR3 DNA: TGTGCCAGCAGCTTAGGGGCGCGGCTCATGAACACTGAAGCTTTCTTT
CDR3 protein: CASSLGARLMNTEAFF

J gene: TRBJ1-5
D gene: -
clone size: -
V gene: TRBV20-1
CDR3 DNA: TGCAGTGCTAGAGATCGCACAGGGTATCAGCCCCAGCATTTT
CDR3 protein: CSARDRTGYQPQHF

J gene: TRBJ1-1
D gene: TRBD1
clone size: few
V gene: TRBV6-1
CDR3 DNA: TGTGCCAGCAGGGAGTTCACCACCGGGACAGCGAACACTGAAGCTTTCTTT
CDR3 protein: CASREFTTGTANTEAFF

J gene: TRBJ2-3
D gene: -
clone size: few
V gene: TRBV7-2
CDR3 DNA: TGTGCCAGCAGGAGATTCACAGATACGCAGTATTTT
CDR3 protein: CASRRFTDTQYF

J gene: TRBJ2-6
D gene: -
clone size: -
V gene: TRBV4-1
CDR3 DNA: TGCGCCAGCAGCACAGGACGGTTCTCTGGGGCCAACGTCCTGACTTTC
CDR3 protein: CASSTGRFSGANVLTF

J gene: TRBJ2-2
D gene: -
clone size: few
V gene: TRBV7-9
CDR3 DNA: TGTGCCAGCAGCTTAAGCCAGACTACCGGGGAGCTGTTTTTT
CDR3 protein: CASSLSQTTGELFF

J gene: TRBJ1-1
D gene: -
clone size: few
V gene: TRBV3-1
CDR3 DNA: TGTGCCAGCAGCCAAGAGCAGGGGCGAAACACTGAAGCTTTCTTT
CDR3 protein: CASSQEQGRNTEAFF

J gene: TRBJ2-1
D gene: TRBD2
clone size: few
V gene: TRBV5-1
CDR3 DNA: TGCGCCAGCAGCGTAGTAGCGGGACCCAATGAGCAGTTCTTC
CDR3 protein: CASSVVAGPNEQFF

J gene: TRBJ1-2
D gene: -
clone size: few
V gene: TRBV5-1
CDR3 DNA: TGCGCCAGCAGCGCGGGTGGCAGCTCTAACTATGGCTACACCTTC
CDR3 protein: CASSAGGSSNYGYTF

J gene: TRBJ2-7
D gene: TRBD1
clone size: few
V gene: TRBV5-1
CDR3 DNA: TGCGCCAGCAGCCCCTGGGACAGTTTACCCTACGAGCAGTACTTC
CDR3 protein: CASSPWDSLPYEQYF

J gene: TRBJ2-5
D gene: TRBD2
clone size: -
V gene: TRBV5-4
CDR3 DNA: TGTGCCAGTAGCTCCGGAGCGGGACTTAAAGAGACCCAGTACTTC
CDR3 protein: CASSSGAGLKETQYF

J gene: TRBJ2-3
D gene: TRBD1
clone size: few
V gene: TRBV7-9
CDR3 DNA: TGTGCCAGCAGTGGACAGGCCACAGATACGCAGTATTTT
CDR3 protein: CASSGQATDTQYF

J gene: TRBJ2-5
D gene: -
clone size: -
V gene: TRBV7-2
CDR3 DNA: TGTGCCAGCAGCTTGAAGCCCGTCCAAGAGACCCAGTACTTC
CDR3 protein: CASSLKPVQETQYF

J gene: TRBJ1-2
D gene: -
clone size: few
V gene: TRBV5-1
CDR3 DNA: TGCGCCAGCAGTCGAGGGTCCACTAACTATGGCTACACCTTC
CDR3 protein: CASSRGSTNYGYTF

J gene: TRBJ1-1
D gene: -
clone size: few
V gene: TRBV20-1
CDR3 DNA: TGCAGTGCTTCCCGGGGGGCCGTGAACACTGAAGCTTTCTTT
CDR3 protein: CSASRGAVNTEAFF

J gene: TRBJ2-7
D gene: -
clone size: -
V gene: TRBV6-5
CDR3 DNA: TGTGCCAGCAGTTACACCCAGTCCTACGAGCAGTACTTC
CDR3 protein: CASSYTQSYEQYF

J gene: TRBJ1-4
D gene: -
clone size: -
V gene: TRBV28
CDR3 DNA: TGTGCCAGCAGTGCCCCCGGGACCTATAATGAAAAACTGTTTTTT
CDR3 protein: CASSAPGTYNEKLFF

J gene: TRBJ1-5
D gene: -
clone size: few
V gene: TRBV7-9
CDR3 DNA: TGTGCCACCTGTCTGACGGACAATCAGCCCCAGCATTTT
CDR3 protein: CATCLTDNQPQHF

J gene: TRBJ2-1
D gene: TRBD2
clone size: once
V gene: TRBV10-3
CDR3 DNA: TGTGCCATCAGTTACGCTAGCGGGGTGGGAGGTGATGAGCAGTTCTTC
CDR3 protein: CAISYASGVGGDEQFF

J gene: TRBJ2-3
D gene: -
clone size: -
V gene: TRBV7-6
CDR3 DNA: TGTGCCAGCAGCTTAAGGACTCAATCAGATACGCAGTATTTT
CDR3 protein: CASSLRTQSDTQYF

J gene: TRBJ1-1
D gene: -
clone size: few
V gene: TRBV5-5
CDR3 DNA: TGTGCCAGCAGCTTTGATGAGGGGGCTGAAGCTTTCTTT
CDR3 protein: CASSFDEGAEAFF

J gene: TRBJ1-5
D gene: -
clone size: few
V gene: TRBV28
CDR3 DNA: TGTGCCAGCAGTTTAGGAGCCAATAGCAATCAGCCCCAGCATTTT
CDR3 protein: CASSLGANSNQPQHF

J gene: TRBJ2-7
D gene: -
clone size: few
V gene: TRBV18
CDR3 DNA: TGTGCCAGCTCACCCTCGGCAGGGAAACACTACGAGCAGTACTTC
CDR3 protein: CASSPSAGKHYEQYF

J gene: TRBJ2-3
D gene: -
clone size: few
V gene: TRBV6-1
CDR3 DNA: TGTGCCAGCAGTGAGGGCTGGGGGACGCAGTATTTT
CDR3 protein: CASSEGWGTQYF

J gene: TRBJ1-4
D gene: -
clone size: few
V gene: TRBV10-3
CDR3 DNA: TGTGCCATCAGTGAGTCGGGAGGGAAGGTTGAAAAACTGTTTTTT
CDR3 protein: CAISESGGKVEKLFF

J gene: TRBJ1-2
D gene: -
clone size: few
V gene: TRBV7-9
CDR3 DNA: TGTGCCAGCAGCTCCATTGGAGACCAGTCTAACTATGGCTACACCTTC
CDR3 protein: CASSSIGDQSNYGYTF

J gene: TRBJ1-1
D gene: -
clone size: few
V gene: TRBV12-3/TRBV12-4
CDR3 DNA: TGTGCCAGCACCCTTACAGGGAACACTGAAGCTTTCTTT
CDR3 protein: CASTLTGNTEAFF

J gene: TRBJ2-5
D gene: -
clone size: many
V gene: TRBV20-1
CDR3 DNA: TGCAGTGCCTTTATCCGGGGAGGAGAGACCCAGTACTTC
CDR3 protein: CSAFIRGGETQYF

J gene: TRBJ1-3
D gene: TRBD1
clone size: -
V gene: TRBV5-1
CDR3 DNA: TGCGCCAGCAGCCTGGGGACAGCCTCTGGAAACACCATATATTTT
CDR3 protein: CASSLGTASGNTIYF

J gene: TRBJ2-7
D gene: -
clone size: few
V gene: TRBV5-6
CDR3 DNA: TGTGCCAGCAGCCGAGAGTACGAGCAGTACTTC
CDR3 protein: CASSREYEQYF

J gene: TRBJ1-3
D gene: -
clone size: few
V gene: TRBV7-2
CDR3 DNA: TGTGCCAGCAGCTTATTGGGCCAGATATATTTT
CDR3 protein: CASSLLGQIYF

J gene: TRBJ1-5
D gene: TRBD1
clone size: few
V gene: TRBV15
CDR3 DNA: TGTGCCACCAGCACCGGACAGGGGCATCAGCCCCAGCATTTT
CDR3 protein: CATSTGQGHQPQHF

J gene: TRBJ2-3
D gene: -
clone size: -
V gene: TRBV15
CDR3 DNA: TGTGCCACCAAACCACAGCCTAGCACAGATACGCAGTATTTT
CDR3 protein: CATKPQPSTDTQYF

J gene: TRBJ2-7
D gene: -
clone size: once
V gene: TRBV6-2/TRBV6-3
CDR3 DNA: TGTGCCAGCAGTTACGGCGCCCCAACTACGAAGCAGTACTTC
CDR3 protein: CASSYGAPTTKQYF

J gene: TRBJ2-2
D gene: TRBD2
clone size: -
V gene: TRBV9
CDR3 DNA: TGTGCCAGCAGCACCGGACTAGGAGACACCGGGGAGCTGTTTTTT
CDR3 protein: CASSTGLGDTGELFF

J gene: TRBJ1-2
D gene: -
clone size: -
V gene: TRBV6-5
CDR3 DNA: TGTGCCAGCAGTTACTCGGGTGAGGGATTGGGCTACACCTTC
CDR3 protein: CASSYSGEGLGYTF

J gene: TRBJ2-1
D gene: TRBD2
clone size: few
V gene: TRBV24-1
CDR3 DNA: TGTGCCACCAGTGATTCGGGACTAGCGGACAATGAGCAGTTCTTC
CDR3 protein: CATSDSGLADNEQFF

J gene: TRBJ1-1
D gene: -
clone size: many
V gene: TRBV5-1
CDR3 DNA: TGCGCCAGCAGCCCCTCGGGAAGGAGCGAGACTGAAGCTTTCTTT
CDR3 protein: CASSPSGRSETEAFF

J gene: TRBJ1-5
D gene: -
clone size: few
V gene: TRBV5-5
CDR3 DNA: TGTGCCAGCAGCTTGGGTTACCCCCCAGGCAATCAGCCCCAGCATTTT
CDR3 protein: CASSLGYPPGNQPQHF